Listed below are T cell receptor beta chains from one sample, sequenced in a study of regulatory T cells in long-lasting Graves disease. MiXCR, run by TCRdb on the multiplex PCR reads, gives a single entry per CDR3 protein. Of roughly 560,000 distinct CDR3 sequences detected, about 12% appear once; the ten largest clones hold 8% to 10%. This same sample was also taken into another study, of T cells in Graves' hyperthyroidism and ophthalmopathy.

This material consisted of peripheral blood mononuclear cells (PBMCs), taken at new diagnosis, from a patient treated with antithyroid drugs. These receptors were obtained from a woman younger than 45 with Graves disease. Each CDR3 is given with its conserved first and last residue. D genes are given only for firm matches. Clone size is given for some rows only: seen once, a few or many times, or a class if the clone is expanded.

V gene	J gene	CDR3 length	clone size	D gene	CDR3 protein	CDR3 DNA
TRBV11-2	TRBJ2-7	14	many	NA	CASSLVGGPYEQYF	TGTGCCAGCAGTTTAGTGGGAGGCCCCTACGAGCAGTACTTC
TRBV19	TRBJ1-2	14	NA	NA	CASSVTGKSYGYTF	TGTGCCAGTAGTGTTACCGGGAAATCCTATGGCTACACCTTC
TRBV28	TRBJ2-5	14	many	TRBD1	CASSYGPGGETQYF	TGTGCCAGCAGCTATGGGCCAGGGGGAGAGACCCAGTACTTC
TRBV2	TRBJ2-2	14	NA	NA	CAGSEILNTGELFF	TGTGCCGGGTCAGAAATCCTGAACACCGGGGAGCTGTTTTTT
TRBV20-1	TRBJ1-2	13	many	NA	CSARSEQSYGYTF	TGCAGTGCTAGGTCGGAACAGAGCTATGGCTACACCTTC
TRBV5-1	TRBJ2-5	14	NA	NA	CASRALSSEETQYF	TGCGCCAGCAGGGCCCTTTCTAGCGAAGAGACCCAGTACTTC
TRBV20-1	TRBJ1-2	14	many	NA	CSAPHPGGNYGYTF	TGCAGTGCACCACACCCCGGGGGGAACTATGGCTACACCTTC
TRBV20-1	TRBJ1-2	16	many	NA	CSASSGGADRGHGYTF	TGCAGTGCTAGCAGTGGGGGTGCGGACAGAGGTCATGGCTACACCTTC
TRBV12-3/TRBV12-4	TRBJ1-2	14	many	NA	CASSVWGSNYGYTF	TGTGCCAGCAGCGTCTGGGGCAGTAACTATGGCTACACCTTC
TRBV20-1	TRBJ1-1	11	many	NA	CSARENPGSFF	TGCAGTGCTAGAGAAAACCCGGGTTCTTTCTTT
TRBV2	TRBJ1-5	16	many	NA	CASSDGMGGWSQPQHF	TGTGCCAGCAGTGACGGGATGGGGGGCTGGAGTCAGCCCCAGCATTTT
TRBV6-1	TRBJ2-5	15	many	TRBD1	CASSASTGAIETQYF	TGTGCCAGCAGTGCCTCGACAGGGGCGATAGAGACCCAGTACTTC
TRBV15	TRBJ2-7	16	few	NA	CATSRDINRAQGEQYF	TGTGCCACCAGCAGAGATATCAACAGGGCTCAGGGCGAGCAGTACTTC
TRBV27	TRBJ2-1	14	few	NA	CASSIKGSYNEQFF	TGTGCCAGCAGTATAAAAGGGTCCTACAATGAGCAGTTCTTC
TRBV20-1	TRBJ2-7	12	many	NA	CSAGVASYEQYF	TGCAGTGCTGGTGTGGCCTCCTACGAGCAGTACTTC